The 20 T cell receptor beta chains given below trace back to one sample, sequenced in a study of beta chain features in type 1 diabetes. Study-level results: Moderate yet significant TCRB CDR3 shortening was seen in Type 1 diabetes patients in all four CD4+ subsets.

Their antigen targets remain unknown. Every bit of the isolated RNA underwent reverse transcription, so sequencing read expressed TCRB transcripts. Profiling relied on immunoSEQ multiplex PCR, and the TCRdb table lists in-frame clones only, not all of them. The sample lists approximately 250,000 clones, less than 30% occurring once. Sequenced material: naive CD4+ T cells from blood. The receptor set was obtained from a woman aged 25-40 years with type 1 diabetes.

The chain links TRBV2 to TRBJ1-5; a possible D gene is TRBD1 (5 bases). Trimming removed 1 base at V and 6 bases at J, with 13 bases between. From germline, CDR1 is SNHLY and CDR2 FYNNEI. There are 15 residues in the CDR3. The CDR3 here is CASSEDTGWVQPQHF. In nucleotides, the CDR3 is TGTGCCAGCAGTGAAGATACAGGCTGGGTTCAGCCCCAGCATTTT.

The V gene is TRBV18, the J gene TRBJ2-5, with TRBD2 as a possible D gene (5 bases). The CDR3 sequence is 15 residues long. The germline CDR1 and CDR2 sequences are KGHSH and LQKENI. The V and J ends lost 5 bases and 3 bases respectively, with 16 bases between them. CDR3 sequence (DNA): TGTGCCAGCTCAGGGTCCCTGTGGGGAGAAGAGACCCAGTACTTC. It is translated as CASSGSLWGEETQYF.

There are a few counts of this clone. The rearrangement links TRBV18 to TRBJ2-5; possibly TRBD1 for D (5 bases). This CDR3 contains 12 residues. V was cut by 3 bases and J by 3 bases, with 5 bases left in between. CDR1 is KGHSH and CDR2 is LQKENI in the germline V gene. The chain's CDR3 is CASSPTEETQYF. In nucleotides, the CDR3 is TGTGCCAGCTCACCGACAGAAGAGACCCAGTACTTC.

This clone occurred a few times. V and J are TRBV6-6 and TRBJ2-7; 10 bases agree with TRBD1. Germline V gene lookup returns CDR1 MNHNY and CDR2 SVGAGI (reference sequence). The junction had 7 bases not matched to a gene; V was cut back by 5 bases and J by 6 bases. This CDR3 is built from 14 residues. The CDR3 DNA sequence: TGTGCCAGCAGTACGGGGACAGGGGCTACCGAGCAGTACTTC. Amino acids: CASSTGTGATEQYF.

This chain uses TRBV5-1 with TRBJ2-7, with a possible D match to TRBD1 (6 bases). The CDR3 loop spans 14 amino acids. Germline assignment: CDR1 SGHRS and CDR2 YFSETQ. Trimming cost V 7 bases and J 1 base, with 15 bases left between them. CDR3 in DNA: TGCGCCAGCCAAAATTCGGACAGATCCTACGAGCAGTACTTC. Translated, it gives CASQNSDRSYEQYF.

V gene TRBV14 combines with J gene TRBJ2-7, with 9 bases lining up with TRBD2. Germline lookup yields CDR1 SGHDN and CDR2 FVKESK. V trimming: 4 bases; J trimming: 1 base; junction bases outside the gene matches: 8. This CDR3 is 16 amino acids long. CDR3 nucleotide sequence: TGTGCCAGCAGCCCAATGGGACTAGCCGGTTCCTACGAGCAGTACTTC. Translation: CASSPMGLAGSYEQYF.

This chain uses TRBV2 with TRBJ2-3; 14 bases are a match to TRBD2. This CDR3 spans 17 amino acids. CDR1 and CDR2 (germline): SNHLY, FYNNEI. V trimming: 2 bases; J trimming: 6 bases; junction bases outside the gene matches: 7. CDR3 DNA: TGTGCCAGCAGTGAAACCGGGACTAGCGGGAGCCAGGATACGCAGTATTTT. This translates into CASSETGTSGSQDTQYF.

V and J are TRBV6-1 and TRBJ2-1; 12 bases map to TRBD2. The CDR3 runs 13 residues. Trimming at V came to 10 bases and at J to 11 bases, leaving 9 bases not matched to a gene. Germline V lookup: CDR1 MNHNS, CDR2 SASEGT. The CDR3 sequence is CATRLAGVGQQFF. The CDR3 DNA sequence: TGTGCCACCCGACTAGCGGGAGTAGGGCAGCAGTTCTTC.

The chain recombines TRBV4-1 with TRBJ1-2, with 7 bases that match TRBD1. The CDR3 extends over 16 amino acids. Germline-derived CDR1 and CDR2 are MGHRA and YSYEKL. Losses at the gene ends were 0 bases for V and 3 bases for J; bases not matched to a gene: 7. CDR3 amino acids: CASSQELRQGDYGYTF. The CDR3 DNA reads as TGCGCCAGCAGCCAAGAATTAAGGCAGGGGGACTATGGCTACACCTTC.

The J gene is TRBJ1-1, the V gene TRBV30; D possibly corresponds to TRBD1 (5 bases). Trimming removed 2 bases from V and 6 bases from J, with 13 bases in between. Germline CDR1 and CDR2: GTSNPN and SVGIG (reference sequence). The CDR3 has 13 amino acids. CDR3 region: CAWSRRVGAEAFF. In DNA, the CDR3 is TGTGCCTGGAGTCGGAGGGTGGGGGCTGAAGCTTTCTTT.

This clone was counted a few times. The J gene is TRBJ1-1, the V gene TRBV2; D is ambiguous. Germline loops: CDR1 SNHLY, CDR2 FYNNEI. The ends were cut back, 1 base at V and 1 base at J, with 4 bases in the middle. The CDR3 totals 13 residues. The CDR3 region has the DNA TGTGCCAGCAGTGAAGAAGCGAACACTGAAGCTTTCTTT. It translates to CASSEEANTEAFF.

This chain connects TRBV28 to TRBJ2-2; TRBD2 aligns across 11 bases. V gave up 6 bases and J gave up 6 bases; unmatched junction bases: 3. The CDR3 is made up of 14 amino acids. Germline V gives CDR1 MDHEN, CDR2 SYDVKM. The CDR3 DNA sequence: TGTGCCAGCAGACTAGCGGGAGTGTCCGGGGAGCTGTTTTTT. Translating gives CASRLAGVSGELFF.

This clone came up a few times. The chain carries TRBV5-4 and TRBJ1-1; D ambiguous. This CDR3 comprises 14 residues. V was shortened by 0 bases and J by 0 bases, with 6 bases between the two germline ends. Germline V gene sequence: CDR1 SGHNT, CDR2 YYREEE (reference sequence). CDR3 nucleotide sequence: TGTGCCAGCAGCTTGGACAGCCTGAACACTGAAGCTTTCTTT. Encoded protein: CASSLDSLNTEAFF.

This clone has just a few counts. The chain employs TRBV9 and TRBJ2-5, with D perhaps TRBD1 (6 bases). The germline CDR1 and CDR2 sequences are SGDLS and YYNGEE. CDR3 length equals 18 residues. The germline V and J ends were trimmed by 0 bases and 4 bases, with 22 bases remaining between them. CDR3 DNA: TGTGCCAGCAGCGTAGGGTCTGGTGGTACAGGGATTTCAGAGACCCAGTACTTC. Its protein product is CASSVGSGGTGISETQYF.

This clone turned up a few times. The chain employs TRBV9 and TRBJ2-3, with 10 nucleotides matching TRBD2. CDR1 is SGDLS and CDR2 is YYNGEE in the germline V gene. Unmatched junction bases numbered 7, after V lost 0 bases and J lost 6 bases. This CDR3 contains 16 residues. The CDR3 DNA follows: TGTGCCAGCAGCGTAGGGACTAGCGGAAGTGCGGATACGCAGTATTTT. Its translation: CASSVGTSGSADTQYF.

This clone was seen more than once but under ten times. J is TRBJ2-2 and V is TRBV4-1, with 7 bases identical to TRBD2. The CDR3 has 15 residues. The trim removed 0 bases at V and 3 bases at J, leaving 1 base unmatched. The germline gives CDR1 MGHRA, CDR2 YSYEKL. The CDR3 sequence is CASSQEAGYTGELFF. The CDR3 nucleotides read TGCGCCAGCAGCCAAGAAGCGGGGTACACCGGGGAGCTGTTTTTT.

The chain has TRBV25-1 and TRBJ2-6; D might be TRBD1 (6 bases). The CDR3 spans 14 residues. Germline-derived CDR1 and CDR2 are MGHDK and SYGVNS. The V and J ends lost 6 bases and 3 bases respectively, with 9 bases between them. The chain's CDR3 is CASRAGVGANVLTF. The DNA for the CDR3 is TGTGCCAGCAGAGCAGGGGTTGGGGCCAACGTCCTGACTTTC.

CDR3 sequence: CASSKGVAETQYF. In nucleotides, the CDR3 is TGCGCCAGCAGCAAGGGTGTAGCGGAGACCCAGTACTTC. The chain recombines TRBV5-1 with TRBJ2-5, with D possibly TRBD2 on 5 matching bases. Trimming removed 4 bases from V and 5 bases from J, with 12 bases in between. Looked up from germline, CDR1 is SGHRS and CDR2 is YFSETQ. This CDR3 is 13 amino acids long.

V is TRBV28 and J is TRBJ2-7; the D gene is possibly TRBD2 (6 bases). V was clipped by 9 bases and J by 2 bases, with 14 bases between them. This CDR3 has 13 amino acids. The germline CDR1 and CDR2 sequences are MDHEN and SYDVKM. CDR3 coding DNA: TGTGCCAGTGGTCGCGGAGGGACCTACGAGCAGTACTTC. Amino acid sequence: CASGRGGTYEQYF.

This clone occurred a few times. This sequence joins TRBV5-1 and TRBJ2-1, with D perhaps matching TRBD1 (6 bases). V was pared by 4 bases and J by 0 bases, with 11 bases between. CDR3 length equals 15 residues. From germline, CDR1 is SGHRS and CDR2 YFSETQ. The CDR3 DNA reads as TGCGCCAGCAGCCGAGACAGGAGCTCCTACAATGAGCAGTTCTTC. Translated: CASSRDRSSYNEQFF.